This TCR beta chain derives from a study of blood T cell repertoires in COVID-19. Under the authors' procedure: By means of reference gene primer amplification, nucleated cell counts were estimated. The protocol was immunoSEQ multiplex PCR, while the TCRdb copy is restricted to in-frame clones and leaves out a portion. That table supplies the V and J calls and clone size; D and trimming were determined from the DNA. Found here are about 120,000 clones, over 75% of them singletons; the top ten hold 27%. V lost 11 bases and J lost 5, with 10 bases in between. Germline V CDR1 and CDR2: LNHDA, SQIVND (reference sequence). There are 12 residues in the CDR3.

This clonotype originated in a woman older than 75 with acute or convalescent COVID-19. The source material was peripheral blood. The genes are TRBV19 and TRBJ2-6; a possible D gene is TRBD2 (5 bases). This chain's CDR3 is CASGDRANVLTF. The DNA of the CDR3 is TGTGCCTCCGGGGATAGGGCCAACGTCCTGACTTTC.